This T cell receptor (beta chain) derives from a study of Graves' ophthalmopathy and Graves' hyperthyroidism. Points from the study as a whole: Blood samples also showed most expanded thyroid clonotypes exceeding 0.001 frequency.

This clonotype has a count of ten or more. As yet, its antigen is unknown. Stable hyperthyroid donors showed no ophthalmopathy during 18 months follow-up. Researchers took RNA transcripts and amplified TCR beta CDR3 regions from them. The workflow started with a first-round RT-PCR run with HTBI primers and then moved on to a second-round multiplex PCR. TCRdb re-called the multiplex PCR reads through MiXCR, storing one row per CDR3 protein. The data hold 400,000 to 450,000 distinct CDR3 sequences, with 20% to 25% observed a single time. The sequence derives from a woman between 18 and 30 years old with stable Graves' hyperthyroidism. The source material was peripheral blood.

CDR3 sequence: CSTDRANTEAFF. CDR3 nucleotides: TGCAGCACGGACAGGGCGAACACTGAAGCTTTCTTT. This rearrangement joins TRBV29-1 to TRBJ1-1; 8 bases are shared with TRBD1. This CDR3 contains 12 residues. Germline CDR1 SQVTM, CDR2 ANQGSEA. V lost 8 bases, J lost 1 base, and 3 bases stayed unmatched.